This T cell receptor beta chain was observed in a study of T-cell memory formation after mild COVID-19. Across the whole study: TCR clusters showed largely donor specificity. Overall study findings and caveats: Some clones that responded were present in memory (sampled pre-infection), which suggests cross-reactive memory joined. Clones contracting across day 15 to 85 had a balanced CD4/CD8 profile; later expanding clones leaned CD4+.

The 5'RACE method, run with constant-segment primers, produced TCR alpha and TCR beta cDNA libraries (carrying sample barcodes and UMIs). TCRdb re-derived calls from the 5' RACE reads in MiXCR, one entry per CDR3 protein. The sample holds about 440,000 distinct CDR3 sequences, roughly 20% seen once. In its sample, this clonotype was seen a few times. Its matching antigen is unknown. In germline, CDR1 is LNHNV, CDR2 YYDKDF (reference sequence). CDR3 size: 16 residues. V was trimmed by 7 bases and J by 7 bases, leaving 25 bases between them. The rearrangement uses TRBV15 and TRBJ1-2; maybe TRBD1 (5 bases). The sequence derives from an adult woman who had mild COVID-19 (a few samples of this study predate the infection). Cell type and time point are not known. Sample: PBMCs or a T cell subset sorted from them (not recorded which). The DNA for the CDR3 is TGTGCCACCAACAGGTATTCGGGGCAGGGCCCCCTTGGCTACACCTTC. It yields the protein CATNRYSGQGPLGYTF.